This T cell receptor (beta chain) was observed in a study of cytomegalovirus exposure and HLA in healthy donors. The V and J ends lost 5 bases and 0 bases respectively, with 14 bases between them. This CDR3 contains 16 residues. The germline gives CDR1 LGHNA, CDR2 YNFKEQ. Amplification used 60 Vbeta primers and 13 Jbeta primers. Assay: immunoSEQ multiplex PCR; the TCRdb copy retains only in-frame clones and omits some. The sample lists approximately 200,000 clones, almost 80% occurring once. The chain combines TRBV4-2 with TRBJ1-3; TRBD1 is a possible D gene (5 bases). The specimen was PBMCs. The receptor's source is a man between 18 and 29 years old in good health and CMV-seronegative. The CDR3 loop reads CASSARQPSSGNTIYF. The CDR3 DNA reads TGTGCCAGCAGCGCCCGACAGCCTTCCTCTGGAAACACCATATATTTT.